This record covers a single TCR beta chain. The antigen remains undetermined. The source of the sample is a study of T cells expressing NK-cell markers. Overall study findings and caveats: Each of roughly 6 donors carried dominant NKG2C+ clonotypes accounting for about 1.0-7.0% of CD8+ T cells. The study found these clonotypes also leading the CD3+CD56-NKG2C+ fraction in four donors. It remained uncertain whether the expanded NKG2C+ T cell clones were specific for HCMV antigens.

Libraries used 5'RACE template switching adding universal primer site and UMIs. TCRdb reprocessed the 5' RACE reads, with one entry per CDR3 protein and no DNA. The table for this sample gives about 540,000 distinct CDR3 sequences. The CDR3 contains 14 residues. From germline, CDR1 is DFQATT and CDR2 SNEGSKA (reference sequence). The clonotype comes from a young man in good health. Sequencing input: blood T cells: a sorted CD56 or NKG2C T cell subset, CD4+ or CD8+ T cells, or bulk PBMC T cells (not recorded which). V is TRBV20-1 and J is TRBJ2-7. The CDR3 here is CSARDLSGGYEQYF.